One sample yielded the 30 T cell receptor beta chains listed below, sequenced in a study of control samples from healthy donors and cancer patients. The protocol was immunoSEQ multiplex PCR, while the TCRdb copy is restricted to in-frame clones and leaves out a portion. The sample consists of roughly 450,000 clones, 75% to 95% of them appearing once. Sequencing input: PBMCs. These receptors were taken from a man aged 40-49 years with head and neck cancer.

The rearrangement links TRBV28 to TRBJ1-1; 9 bases line up with TRBD1. The junction had 10 bases not matched to a gene; V was cut back by 2 bases and J by 6 bases. Germline V lookup: CDR1 MDHEN, CDR2 SYDVKM. The CDR3 spans 16 residues. The CDR3: CASSLRTGDNEAEAFF. The CDR3, as DNA: TGTGCCAGCAGTTTAAGGACAGGGGACAATGAAGCTGAAGCTTTCTTT.

This chain links TRBV7-2 with TRBJ1-5; D is unclear. CDR3 size: 15 residues. The ends were cut back, 2 bases at V and 3 bases at J, with 11 bases in the middle. Germline values: CDR1 SGHTA, CDR2 FQGNSA. DNA for the CDR3: TGTGCCAGCAGCTTAACTCGGCAGACCAATCAGCCCCAGCATTTT. Protein sequence: CASSLTRQTNQPQHF.

V usage is TRBV3-1 (or the pseudogene TRBV3-2) and J usage is TRBJ2-3; D gene ambiguous. Trimming cost V 3 bases and J 0 bases, with 10 bases left between them. In germline, CDR1 is LGHDT, CDR2 YNNKEL (reference sequence). The CDR3 extends over 15 amino acids. The CDR3 DNA sequence: TGTGCCAGCAGCCATGTCTCAGACAGCACAGATACGCAGTATTTT. The encoded protein is CASSHVSDSTDTQYF.

The table lists this clone with a count of one. The chain uses TRBV9 and TRBJ2-3; D gene unclear. The CDR3 runs to 14 residues. Germline assignment: CDR1 SGDLS and CDR2 YYNGEE. Trimming cost V 0 bases and J 3 bases, with 8 bases left between them. The CDR3 here is CASSVVTETDTQYF. The DNA of the CDR3 is TGTGCCAGCAGCGTAGTGACGGAGACAGATACGCAGTATTTT.

The rearrangement joins TRBV5-1 to TRBJ2-7; 9 nucleotides match TRBD1. With 0 bases clipped from V and 2 bases from J, the junction kept 6 bases outside the gene matches. CDR1 SGHRS and CDR2 YFSETQ come from the germline V gene. The CDR3 sequence is 16 residues long. The CDR3 DNA is TGCGCCAGCAGCTTGGCCGGACAGGGGCGCCCCTACGAGCAGTACTTC. Translated: CASSLAGQGRPYEQYF.

V gene TRBV28 combines with J gene TRBJ2-5, with 10 bases aligning to TRBD2. Per the germline V gene, CDR1 is MDHEN and CDR2 is SYDVKM. This CDR3 spans 16 amino acids. V lost 4 bases to trimming and J lost 4 bases; unmatched junction nucleotides: 9. The CDR3 region is CASSSQRGGFRETQYF. The CDR3 DNA follows: TGTGCCAGCAGTTCTCAGCGGGGGGGCTTTAGAGAGACCCAGTACTTC.

The gene calls are TRBV7-9 and TRBJ2-3; D gene ambiguous. The CDR3 contains 15 residues. Per germline, CDR1 SEHNR and CDR2 FQNEAQ (reference sequence). V was pared by 1 base and J by 6 bases, with 14 bases between. The CDR3 reads CASSLEALRPDTQYF. CDR3 DNA sequence: TGTGCCAGCAGCTTAGAGGCCCTAAGACCGGATACGCAGTATTTT.

V usage is TRBV10-3 and J usage is TRBJ1-6; D gene ambiguous. The germline V gene has CDR1 ENHRY and CDR2 SYGVKD. This CDR3 contains 16 residues. The germline V and J ends were trimmed by 0 bases and 1 base, with 7 bases remaining between them. The CDR3 loop reads CAISESGSSYNSPLHF. CDR3 bases: TGTGCCATCAGTGAGTCGGGAAGTTCCTATAATTCACCCCTCCACTTT.

The rearrangement links TRBV7-2 to TRBJ1-5; D is unclear. The length of the CDR3 is 15 residues. CDR1 and CDR2 (germline): SGHTA, FQGNSA. With 2 bases removed from V and 0 bases from J, the gap between germline ends came to 8 bases. The CDR3 here is CASSLSGNSNQPQHF. In nucleotides, the CDR3 is TGTGCCAGCAGCTTAAGCGGCAATAGCAATCAGCCCCAGCATTTT.

This clone occurred once. The chain uses TRBV3-1 (or the pseudogene TRBV3-2) and TRBJ2-4, with 8 nucleotides matching TRBD2. The CDR3 contains 19 residues. After removal of 4 bases from V and 5 bases from J, the junction contained 19 bases not matched to a gene. Germline V gene lookup returns CDR1 LGHDT and CDR2 YNNKEL (reference sequence). CDR3 protein: CASSRGPPGGANNQNIQYF. The CDR3 DNA follows: TGTGCCAGCAGCCGGGGTCCCCCGGGAGGGGCGAATAATCAAAACATTCAGTACTTC.

With respect to this clone: This sample includes further DNA sequences coding for the same CDR3. The chain is built from TRBV6-5 and TRBJ1-1; 11 positions agree with TRBD1. Germline V gene lookup returns CDR1 MNHEY and CDR2 SVGAGI. This CDR3 region has 16 residues. V shed 0 bases and J 2 bases; nucleotides not matched to a gene: 2. CDR3 coding DNA: TGTGCCAGCAGTTACTCCGGGACAGGGGGTAACACTGAAGCTTTCTTT. The encoded protein is CASSYSGTGGNTEAFF.

The chain employs TRBV7-9 and TRBJ2-5; possible D gene TRBD2, 6 bases. CDR1 and CDR2 from the germline V gene are SEHNR and FQNEAQ (reference sequence). The CDR3 is made up of 15 amino acids. V lost 5 bases to trimming and J lost 2 bases, with 15 bases between them. The CDR3 is CASSAPGRIQETQYF. Here the CDR3 DNA reads TGTGCCAGCAGCGCTCCCGGGAGAATTCAAGAGACCCAGTACTTC.

This chain links TRBV4-2 with TRBJ2-3, with TRBD2 matching over 7 bases. The V gene end was trimmed by 4 bases and the J gene end by 0 bases; junction bases not matched to a gene: 4. Looked up from germline, CDR1 is LGHNA and CDR2 is YNFKEQ. The CDR3 runs to 15 residues. The CDR3 sequence is CASSLSGVSTDTQYF. The CDR3 nucleotides read TGTGCCAGCAGCCTGAGCGGGGTGAGCACAGATACGCAGTATTTT.

This sequence joins TRBV5-4 and TRBJ1-6; D possibly corresponds to TRBD1 (5 bases). The CDR3 is 17 residues long. V dropped 3 bases and J dropped 0 bases, with 13 bases sitting between them. Germline CDR1 is SGHNT and CDR2 is YYREEE (reference sequence). This chain's CDR3 is CASSSYDSSSYNSPLHF. CDR3 nucleotide sequence: TGTGCCAGCAGCTCATACGACAGTAGCTCCTATAATTCACCCCTCCACTTT.

With respect to this clone: Mismatch with germline at one junction end may stem from a read error. The CDR3 DNA is TGCGCCACCACACTGAGCGGGGGGGTCAAAAACATTCAGTACTTC. Translation: CATTLSGGVKNIQYF. This chain joins TRBV5-6 and TRBJ2-4; 10 nucleotides align to TRBD2. CDR3 length: 15 amino acids. Germline values: CDR1 SGHDT, CDR2 YYEEEE.

This sequence joins TRBV19 and TRBJ1-3, with D uncertain. This CDR3 spans 14 amino acids. The germline V gene has CDR1 LNHDA and CDR2 SQIVND (reference sequence). The V and J ends lost 3 bases and 0 bases respectively, with 6 bases between them. CDR3 in amino acids: CASSMRVSGNTIYF. In DNA, the CDR3 is TGTGCCAGTAGTATGCGCGTCTCTGGAAACACCATATATTTT.

This clone was picked up a small number of times. The chain joins TRBV28 to TRBJ2-7; 8 bases fit TRBD1. Unmatched junction bases numbered 5, after V lost 4 bases and J lost 12 bases. Germline-derived CDR1 and CDR2 are MDHEN and SYDVKM. The CDR3 has 11 amino acids. The CDR3 DNA follows: TGTGCCAGCAGTTCCGGACAGGGTTTGTACTTC. Encoded protein: CASSSGQGLYF.

The rearrangement links TRBV28 to TRBJ2-5; 9 bases line up with TRBD2. Losses at the gene ends were 4 bases for V and 3 bases for J; bases not matched to a gene: 6. Per germline, CDR1 MDHEN and CDR2 SYDVKM. This CDR3 contains 15 residues. The CDR3 nucleotides read TGTGCCAGCAGTTCCCCGACTAGCGGTAAAGAGACCCAGTACTTC. Its translation is CASSSPTSGKETQYF.

Concerning this clone itself: At the DNA level, this CDR3 is encoded by other sequences in the same sample as well. This chain joins TRBV7-9 and TRBJ1-1; D ambiguous. CDR1 is SEHNR, CDR2 FQNEAQ, per germline (reference sequence). This CDR3 spans 13 amino acids. Trimming pared 2 bases from V and 2 bases from J, leaving 6 bases between. CDR3 coding DNA: TGTGCCAGCAGCTTAAGCAGTAACACTGAAGCTTTCTTT. Translated, it gives CASSLSSNTEAFF.

The chain recombines TRBV10-1 with TRBJ2-5; 10 bases are a match to TRBD1. V shed 2 bases and J 4 bases; nucleotides not matched to a gene: 1. The CDR3 contains 14 residues. Looked up from germline, CDR1 is WNHNN and CDR2 is SYGVQD (reference sequence). In DNA, the CDR3 is TGCGCCAGCAGTGAGGGGACAGGGGCAGAGACCCAGTACTTC. This translates into CASSEGTGAETQYF.

The J gene is TRBJ1-2, the V gene TRBV27, with 7 bases identical to TRBD1. This CDR3 region has 15 residues. V trimming: 0 bases; J trimming: 4 bases; junction bases outside the gene matches: 5. The germline V gene has CDR1 MNHEY and CDR2 SMNVEV (reference sequence). CDR3 sequence (DNA): TGTGCCAGCAGTTTATCCCCTACAGGGGCCTATGGCTACACCTTC. This sequence encodes CASSLSPTGAYGYTF.

The chain joins TRBV19 to TRBJ1-2, with D perhaps TRBD1 (5 bases). Trimming removed 5 bases at V and 6 bases at J, with 19 bases between. The CDR3 has 15 amino acids. Germline CDR1 LNHDA, CDR2 SQIVND (reference sequence). The CDR3 sequence: CASSLSGRGVDGYTF. For the CDR3, the DNA is TGTGCCAGTAGTCTTTCGGGACGAGGGGTCGATGGCTACACCTTC. Supplemented by reference TRBV19 and TRBJ1-2, the full variable domain reads DGGITQSPKYLFRKEGQNVTLSCEQNLNHDAMYWYRQDPGQGLRLIYYSQIVNDFQKGDIAEGYSVSREKKESFPLTVTSAQKNPTAFYLCASSLSGRGVDGYTFGSGTRLTVV.

The CDR3 is CSVDKVGGGNTEAFF. The CDR3 bases are TGCAGCGTTGATAAGGTCGGGGGCGGGAACACTGAAGCTTTCTTT. The chain combines TRBV29-1 with TRBJ1-1; TRBD1 might be the D (6 bases). Germline CDR1 reads SQVTM; CDR2 reads ANQGSEA. Deletions cut 3 bases from V and 1 base from J, with 15 bases between. The CDR3 length is 15 residues. Full variable domain (rest looked up from reference TRBV29-1 and TRBJ1-1): SAVISQKPSRDICQRGTSLTIQCQVDSQVTMMFWYRQQPGQSLTLIATANQGSEATYESGFVIDKFPISRPNLTFSTLTVSNMSPEDSSIYLCSVDKVGGGNTEAFFGQGTRLTVV.

V and J are TRBV5-3 and TRBJ1-6; D might be TRBD1 (6 bases). TRBV5-3 is marked as an open reading frame, function uncertain. The V end lost 3 bases, the J end lost 0 bases, and 7 bases lay between the germline ends. The CDR3 contains 15 residues. CDR3 nucleotide sequence: TGTGCCAGAAGCTCGGACAGCTCCTATAATTCACCCCTCCACTTT. Amino acid sequence: CARSSDSSYNSPLHF.

The chain couples TRBV7-3 to TRBJ2-7; 9 bases map to TRBD1. The CDR3 is 15 amino acids. V lost 1 base to trimming and J lost 6 bases; unmatched junction nucleotides: 7. Germline lookup yields CDR1 SGHTA and CDR2 FQGTGA. The CDR3 loop reads CASSLNTGGWSEQYF. The CDR3 DNA follows: TGTGCCAGCAGCTTAAACACAGGGGGCTGGAGCGAGCAGTACTTC. Full variable domain (missing parts from reference TRBV7-3 and TRBJ2-7): GAGVSQTPSNKVTEKGKYVELRCDPISGHTALYWYRQSLGQGPEFLIYFQGTGAADDSGLPNDRFFAVRPEGSVSTLKIQRTERGDSAVYLCASSLNTGGWSEQYFGPGTRLTVT.

V and J are TRBV3-1 (or the pseudogene TRBV3-2) and TRBJ1-2, with 7 bases aligning to TRBD1. In germline, CDR1 is LGHDT, CDR2 YNNKEL (reference sequence). Losses at the gene ends were 2 bases for V and 8 bases for J; bases not matched to a gene: 5. The CDR3 is made up of 13 amino acids. The CDR3 is CASSQRQGRGYTF. Written as DNA, the CDR3 is TGTGCCAGCAGCCAACGACAGGGCAGGGGCTACACCTTC.

V is TRBV18 and J is TRBJ2-4, with D hard to call. Trimming took 1 base from V and 0 from J, leaving 4 bases between them. The CDR3 is made up of 14 amino acids. Per the germline V gene, CDR1 is KGHSH and CDR2 is LQKENI. CDR3 nucleotide sequence: TGTGCCAGCTCACCACTAACAGCCAAAAACATTCAGTACTTC. Translated, it gives CASSPLTAKNIQYF.

This chain uses TRBV9 with TRBJ2-2; tentative D call: TRBD2 (6 bases). Trimming removed 4 bases at V and 0 bases at J, with 16 bases between. Germline V gene sequence: CDR1 SGDLS, CDR2 YYNGEE. This CDR3 has 17 residues. For the CDR3, the DNA is TGTGCCAGCAGCTTGAGCGGACTACTCGCGAACACCGGGGAGCTGTTTTTT. This codes for CASSLSGLLANTGELFF.

The gene calls are TRBV3-1 (or the pseudogene TRBV3-2) and TRBJ1-1, with a possible D match to TRBD1 (5 bases). Germline V gene sequence: CDR1 LGHDT, CDR2 YNNKEL (reference sequence). The V end lost 4 bases, the J end lost 1 base, and 13 bases lay between the germline ends. The CDR3 consists of 15 residues. The CDR3 reads CASSPGTGQNTEAFF. Here the CDR3 DNA reads TGTGCCAGCAGCCCAGGAACCGGACAGAACACTGAAGCTTTCTTT.

The rearrangement uses TRBV2 and TRBJ1-6; 10 bases are a match to TRBD1. Germline V gene lookup returns CDR1 SNHLY and CDR2 FYNNEI. J lost 8 bases, V lost 5 bases, and 3 bases had no gene match. This CDR3 contains 14 residues. The CDR3 coding sequence is TGTGCCAGCAGTCCCGGGACAGGGGATTCACCCCTCCACTTT. Protein: CASSPGTGDSPLHF.